Below, 16 T cell receptor beta chains from the same sample are listed, as sequenced in a study of OX40 agonist ivuxolimab in advanced cancers. The assay was immunoSEQ multiplex PCR, and TCRdb's table has in-frame clones only and misses some. The sample lists approximately 59,000 clones; about 90% were seen once. Sequencing used CD4+ or CD8+ T cells sorted from blood, obtained in a trial of the OX40 agonist ivuxolimab. These receptors originate from an adult with an advanced solid tumor such as melanoma, head and neck, liver or kidney cancer.

This clone was detected once. J is TRBJ2-5 and V is TRBV5-8, with 7 bases matching TRBD2. The J segment lost 6 bases and the V segment lost 3 bases, leaving 8 bases of the junction unmatched. Germline CDR1 and CDR2: SGHTS and YDEGEE. The CDR3 has 14 residues. Written as DNA, the CDR3 is TGTGCCAGCAGCTATTGGTGGGACTACCAGACCCAGTACTTC. This sequence encodes CASSYWWDYQTQYF.

This clone has just a few counts. This chain connects TRBV29-1 to TRBJ1-2, with 10 bases matching TRBD1. Trimming cost V 7 bases and J 6 bases; bases outside gene matches: 20. CDR3 size: 17 residues. The germline gives CDR1 SQVTM, CDR2 ANQGSEA. CDR3 bases: TGCAGCGCCTCCGGTGGGGACAGGGGACGGTTTCGGGATGGCTACACCTTC. Its protein product is CSASGGDRGRFRDGYTF.

V is TRBV7-9 and J is TRBJ2-7, with D perhaps assigned TRBD1 or TRBD2 (5 bases each). The CDR3 consists of 12 residues. V lost 7 bases, J lost 6 bases, and 13 bases lay in between. In germline, CDR1 is SEHNR, CDR2 FQNEAQ (reference sequence). CDR3 coding DNA: TGTGCCAGCACCGGTGGGGGTCCCGAGCAGTACTTC. Protein sequence: CASTGGGPEQYF.

The J gene is TRBJ1-5, the V gene TRBV6-6, with D hard to call. Germline-derived CDR1 and CDR2 are MNHNY and SVGAGI (reference sequence). V lost 0 bases and J lost 5, with 5 bases in between. The CDR3 has 13 amino acids. CDR3: CASSYSMDQPQHF. The CDR3 nucleotides read TGTGCCAGCAGTTACTCGATGGATCAGCCCCAGCATTTT.

The chain has TRBV5-1 and TRBJ2-2; 8 bases align to TRBD2. The J segment lost 0 bases and the V segment lost 4 bases, leaving 2 bases of the junction unmatched. Germline V lookup: CDR1 SGHRS, CDR2 YFSETQ. The CDR3 runs to 15 residues. The CDR3 loop is CASSVLAANTGELFF. Here the CDR3 DNA reads TGCGCCAGCAGCGTACTAGCGGCGAACACCGGGGAGCTGTTTTTT.

The chain joins TRBV10-3 to TRBJ2-7, with a weak D call TRBD2 (6 bases). The CDR3 consists of 15 residues. Germline V gives CDR1 ENHRY, CDR2 SYGVKD. The V and J ends lost 2 bases and 0 bases respectively, with 11 bases between them. This CDR3 reads CAISERGESSYEQYF. In DNA, the CDR3 is TGTGCCATCAGTGAGCGCGGGGAGAGCTCCTACGAGCAGTACTTC.

This clone has just a few counts. The V and J genes are TRBV29-1 and TRBJ1-2, with D possibly matching TRBD1 (5 bases). The CDR3 extends over 14 amino acids. Trimming took off 7 bases at V and 0 bases at J, with 15 bases between the two ends. In germline, CDR1 is SQVTM, CDR2 ANQGSEA. CDR3 in DNA: TGCAGCGCCGTCGACAGTGGAGCTAACTATGGCTACACCTTC. Protein product: CSAVDSGANYGYTF. Full variable domain (outside the CDR3, taken from reference TRBV29-1 and TRBJ1-2): SAVISQKPSRDICQRGTSLTIQCQVDSQVTMMFWYRQQPGQSLTLIATANQGSEATYESGFVIDKFPISRPNLTFSTLTVSNMSPEDSSIYLCSAVDSGANYGYTFGSGTRLTVV.

The rearrangement joins TRBV5-8 to TRBJ2-7; D remains ambiguous. V lost 0 bases and J 3 bases, leaving 10 bases between the germline ends. The germline V gene has CDR1 SGHTS and CDR2 YDEGEE. The CDR3 totals 14 residues. The CDR3 nucleotides are TGTGCCAGCAGCTTGGGTAGTGCATTCTACGAGCAGTACTTC. Translation gives CASSLGSAFYEQYF.

About this clone: Mismatch with germline at one junction end may stem from a read error. The rearrangement links TRBV6-5 to TRBJ2-2, with a weak D call TRBD2 (5 bases). Germline CDR1 and CDR2: MNHEY and SVGAGI. This CDR3 comprises 13 residues. DNA of the CDR3: TGTGCCAGCAGTTACCCCAAGCGTCGGGGAGCTGTTTTT. Translated: CASSYPKRRGAVF.

This clone has a single count. This chain links TRBV19 with TRBJ1-3; D gene uncertain. V lost 2 bases and J lost 4, with 3 bases in between. This CDR3 has 12 residues. Germline assignment: CDR1 LNHDA and CDR2 SQIVND (reference sequence). Here the CDR3 reads CASSILGNTIYF. In DNA form, the CDR3 reads TGTGCCAGTAGTATATTGGGAAACACCATATATTTT.

The chain has TRBV6-6 and TRBJ1-2, with D maybe TRBD1 (5 bases). Germline loops: CDR1 MNHNY, CDR2 SVGAGI (reference sequence). V was shortened by 5 bases and J by 3 bases, with 10 bases between the two germline ends. CDR3 length: 13 amino acids. The CDR3 DNA is TGTGCCAGCAGTCCCCTACAGGACTATGGCTACACCTTC. It encodes CASSPLQDYGYTF.

This chain connects TRBV2 to TRBJ1-4, with D unresolved. Germline CDR1 and CDR2: SNHLY and FYNNEI. The CDR3 sequence is 14 residues long. V lost 6 bases to trimming and J lost 1 base, with 9 bases between them. The CDR3 bases are TGTGCCAGCAGGGAACAGCGAACTAATGAAAAACTGTTTTTT. This gives the protein CASREQRTNEKLFF.

The chain joins TRBV6-5 to TRBJ2-1; D is perhaps TRBD1 or TRBD2 (5 bases each). The V gene's germline CDR1 is MNHEY and CDR2 SVGAGI. V was cut by 1 base and J by 9 bases, with 19 bases left in between. There are 16 residues in the CDR3. The CDR3: CASSYFSGSNNGEQFF. The CDR3 coding sequence is TGTGCCAGCAGTTACTTTTCAGGGAGTAACAATGGTGAGCAGTTCTTC.

The V and J genes are TRBV2 and TRBJ1-6; a possible D gene is TRBD1 (6 bases). Trimming cost V 6 bases and J 3 bases, with 9 bases left between them. This CDR3 spans 14 amino acids. In germline, CDR1 is SNHLY, CDR2 FYNNEI. The CDR3 is CASRPGHYNSPLHF. The CDR3 DNA reads as TGTGCCAGCAGGCCGGGACACTATAATTCACCCCTCCACTTT.

The chain is built from TRBV19 and TRBJ2-5; D is unclear. CDR1 is LNHDA and CDR2 is SQIVND in the germline V gene (reference sequence). The germline V and J ends were trimmed by 2 bases and 1 base, with 8 bases remaining between them. The CDR3 runs to 14 residues. The CDR3 region has the DNA TGTGCCAGTAGTATAAAAGGTGTCCAAGAGACCCAGTACTTC. Residues: CASSIKGVQETQYF.

CDR3 amino acids: CASSSQGGGYGYTF. Here the CDR3 DNA reads TGTGCCAGCAGCTCACAGGGAGGCGGCTATGGCTACACCTTC. The rearrangement links TRBV7-8 to TRBJ1-2, with TRBD1 as a possible D gene (6 bases). The CDR3 extends over 14 amino acids. Trimming removed 4 bases from V and 4 bases from J, with 13 bases in between. Per germline, CDR1 SGHVS and CDR2 FQNEAQ.